These 10 T cell receptor beta chains originate from one sample sequenced in a study of blood T cells in healthy people across ages. The authors ran a second PCR of about 6 to 12 cycles using a sample-barcoded 5' primer and a J-beta primer mix. Each CDR3 protein is one row after TCRdb ran MiXCR on the 5' RACE reads. The table shows 1,300,000 or so distinct CDR3 sequences, with approximately 59% occurring only once. The sequencing input was blood. These receptors were taken from a man aged 18 to 30 in good health.

The gene calls are TRBV13 and TRBJ2-7; 12 nucleotides line up with TRBD2. The CDR3 covers 17 residues. V lost 5 bases, J lost 2 bases, and 10 bases stayed unmatched. CDR1 PRHDT and CDR2 FYEKMQ come from the germline V gene (reference sequence). In nucleotides, the CDR3 is TGTGCCAGCAGCCCCAGGACTAGCGGGACAGGGGCCTACGAGCAGTACTTC. Encoded protein: CASSPRTSGTGAYEQYF.

Comment on this clonotype: Its ends do not fully match the called genes, so a read error is possible. This sequence joins TRBV20-1 and TRBJ2-7; D is possibly TRBD2 (6 bases). This CDR3 comprises 14 residues. The germline gives CDR1 DFQATT, CDR2 SNEGSKA (reference sequence). This CDR3 is CSARGPDLDYERYF. CDR3 coding DNA: TGCAGTGCTAGAGGGCCCGATTTGGACTACGAGCGGTACTTC.

The chain joins TRBV6-1 to TRBJ2-1; weak D call: TRBD2 (6 bases). Germline assignment: CDR1 MNHNS and CDR2 SASEGT. The CDR3 covers 14 residues. V gave up 3 bases and J gave up 9 bases, with 15 bases separating them. CDR3 loop: CASSDQTLRGEQFF. CDR3 DNA sequence: TGTGCCAGCAGTGACCAGACTCTGCGGGGTGAGCAGTTCTTC.

This chain links TRBV7-2 with TRBJ2-3; D is perhaps TRBD1 (6 bases). V lost 4 bases and J lost 1, with 12 bases in between. The CDR3 sequence is 15 residues long. Germline lookup yields CDR1 SGHTA and CDR2 FQGNSA. The CDR3 loop reads CASSSTGQRTDTQYF. The CDR3 DNA reads TGTGCCAGCAGCTCGACGGGACAACGCACAGATACGCAGTATTTT.

The chain has TRBV24-1 and TRBJ1-1; D call uncertain. Germline V lookup: CDR1 KGHDR, CDR2 SFDVKD. CDR3 size: 11 residues. V was cut by 0 bases and J by 7 bases, with 2 bases left in between. The CDR3 DNA follows: TGTGCCACCAGTGATTTGGGTGAAGCTTTCTTT. Amino acids: CATSDLGEAFF.

The J gene is TRBJ2-1, the V gene TRBV27, with a weak D call TRBD1 (5 bases). V was clipped by 5 bases and J by 3 bases, with 11 bases between them. The CDR3 runs 14 residues. Per germline, CDR1 MNHEY and CDR2 SMNVEV (reference sequence). Here the CDR3 DNA reads TGTGCCAGCAGTCCACGACAGTTCTACAATGAGCAGTTCTTC. Protein product: CASSPRQFYNEQFF.

The table lists this clonotype with a few counts. The V and J genes are TRBV27 and TRBJ1-6; D possibly corresponds to TRBD1 (5 bases). Germline V gives CDR1 MNHEY, CDR2 SMNVEV (reference sequence). This CDR3 contains 15 residues. V gave up 0 bases and J gave up 14 bases, with 17 bases separating them. DNA for the CDR3: TGTGCCAGCAGTTTATCGGTGACAGTCCCTAGGGCCCTCCACTTT. It encodes CASSLSVTVPRALHF.

This clonotype appeared a few times. V is TRBV12-3 or TRBV12-4 and J is TRBJ1-2, with TRBD1 matching 7 bases. The CDR3 is 16 residues long. With V trimmed by 4 bases and J by 3 bases, 11 bases remained unmatched. As DNA, the CDR3 is TGTGCCAGCAGTTCGAGCAGCGCCGACAGGGACTATGGCTACACCTTC. Translation: CASSSSSADRDYGYTF.

This clonotype came up a few times. The rearrangement joins TRBV4-2 to TRBJ2-7; weak D call: TRBD2 (6 bases). Germline CDR1 LGHNA, CDR2 YNFKEQ. Trimming removed 3 bases from V and 2 bases from J, with 11 bases in between. There are 14 residues in the CDR3. The CDR3 coding sequence is TGTGCCAGCAGCCAGTCGGGACTTACCTACGAGCAGTACTTC. This codes for CASSQSGLTYEQYF.

The chain couples TRBV25-1 to TRBJ2-3; D is tentatively TRBD1 or TRBD2 (5 bases each). CDR1 and CDR2 (germline): MGHDK, SYGVNS. V was trimmed by 6 bases and J by 2 bases, leaving 18 bases between them. The CDR3 spans 16 residues. The CDR3 loop is CASRQTGTNYTDTQYF. DNA of the CDR3: TGTGCCAGCAGACAAACCGGGACCAATTACACAGATACGCAGTATTTT.